Detailed here is one T cell receptor (beta chain). No antigen is known for it. Stated treatment: oral pan-JAK inhibitor, 5-10 mg twice daily. This entry is derived from a study of CD8+ T cells in alopecia areata. Study-level points and caveats: Besides other cells, scalp samples also yield sequences of resident alphabeta T cells from normal skin. It was less clear whether patients shared TCRs than it was in mice, possibly because of HLA. Alopecia totalis/universalis scalp especially showed more expanded CD8+ clones than normal scalp.

V dropped 6 bases and J dropped 5 bases, with 11 bases sitting between them. From germline, CDR1 is MNHEY and CDR2 SVGAGI. The CDR3 spans 14 residues. It was cDNA, reverse transcribed from extracted RNA, that served as the sequencing template. Assay: immunoSEQ multiplex PCR; the TCRdb copy retains only in-frame clones and omits some. The data show around 150,000 clones, with around three fifths seen just once and approximately 15% held by the top ten. The source is a human donor with alopecia areata. The chain carries TRBV6-5 and TRBJ1-6; a weak D match, TRBD1 (6 bases). The sample consisted of CD4+ T cells sorted from blood, taken at week 24, from a patient treated with tofacitinib. In nucleotides, the CDR3 is TGTGCCAGCAGACAGGGCCAGGATAATTCACCCCTCCACTTT. This gives the protein CASRQGQDNSPLHF.